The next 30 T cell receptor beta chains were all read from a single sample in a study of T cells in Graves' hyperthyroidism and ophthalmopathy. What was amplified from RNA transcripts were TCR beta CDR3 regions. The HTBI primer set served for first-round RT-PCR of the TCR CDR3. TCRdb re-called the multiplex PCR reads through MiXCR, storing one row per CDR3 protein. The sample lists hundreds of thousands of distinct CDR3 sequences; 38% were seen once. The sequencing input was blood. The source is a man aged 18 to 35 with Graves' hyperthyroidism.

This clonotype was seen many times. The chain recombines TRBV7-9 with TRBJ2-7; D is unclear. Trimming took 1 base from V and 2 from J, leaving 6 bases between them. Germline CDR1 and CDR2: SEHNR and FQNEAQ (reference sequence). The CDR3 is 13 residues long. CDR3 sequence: CASSLVGPYEQYF. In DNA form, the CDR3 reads TGTGCCAGCAGCTTAGTGGGTCCCTACGAGCAGTACTTC.

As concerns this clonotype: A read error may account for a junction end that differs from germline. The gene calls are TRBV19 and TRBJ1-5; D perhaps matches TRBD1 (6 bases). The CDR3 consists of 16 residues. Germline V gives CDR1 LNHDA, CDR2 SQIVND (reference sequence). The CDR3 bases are TGTGCCAGTCACCCTCTTACAGGGTTTAGCAATCAGCACCAGCATTTT. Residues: CASHPLTGFSNQHQHF.

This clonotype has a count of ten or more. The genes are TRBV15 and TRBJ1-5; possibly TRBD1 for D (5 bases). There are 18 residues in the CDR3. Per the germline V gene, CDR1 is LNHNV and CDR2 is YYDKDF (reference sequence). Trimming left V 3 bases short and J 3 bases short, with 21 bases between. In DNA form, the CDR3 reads TGTGCCACCAGCAGGGACCTAGAGTTGGGGGAGACCAATCAGCCCCAGCATTTT. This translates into CATSRDLELGETNQPQHF.

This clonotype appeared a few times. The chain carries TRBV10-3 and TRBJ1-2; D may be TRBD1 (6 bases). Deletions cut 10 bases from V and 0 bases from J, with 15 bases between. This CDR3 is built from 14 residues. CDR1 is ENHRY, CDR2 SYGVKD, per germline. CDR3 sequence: CASSPRQANYGYTF. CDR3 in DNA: TGTGCCAGCAGCCCCAGACAGGCTAACTATGGCTACACCTTC.

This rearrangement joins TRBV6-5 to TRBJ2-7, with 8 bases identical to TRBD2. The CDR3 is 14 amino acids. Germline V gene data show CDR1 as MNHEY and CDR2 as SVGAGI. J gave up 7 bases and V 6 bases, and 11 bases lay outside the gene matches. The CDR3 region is CASSLDGGAEEQYF. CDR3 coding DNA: TGTGCCAGCAGCTTAGACGGGGGGGCCGAGGAGCAGTACTTC.

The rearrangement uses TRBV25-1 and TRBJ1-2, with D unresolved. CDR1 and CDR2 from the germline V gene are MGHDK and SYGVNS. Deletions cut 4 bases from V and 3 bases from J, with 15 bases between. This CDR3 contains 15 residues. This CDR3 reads CASSGNTGFDYGYTF. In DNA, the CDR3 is TGTGCCAGCAGTGGTAACACCGGCTTTGACTATGGCTACACCTTC.

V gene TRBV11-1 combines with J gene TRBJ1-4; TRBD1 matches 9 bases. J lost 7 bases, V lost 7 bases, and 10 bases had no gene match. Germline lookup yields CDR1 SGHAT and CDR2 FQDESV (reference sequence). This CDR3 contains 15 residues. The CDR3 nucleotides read TGTGCCAGCACTCCGGGGGACAGGGACGCTGAAAAACTGTTTTTT. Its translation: CASTPGDRDAEKLFF.

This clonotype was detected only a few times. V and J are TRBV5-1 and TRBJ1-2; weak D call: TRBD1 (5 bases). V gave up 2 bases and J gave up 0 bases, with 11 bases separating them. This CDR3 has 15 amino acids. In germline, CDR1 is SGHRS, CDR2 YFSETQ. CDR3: CASSFLGEANYGYTF. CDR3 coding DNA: TGCGCCAGCAGCTTCTTGGGGGAAGCTAACTATGGCTACACCTTC.

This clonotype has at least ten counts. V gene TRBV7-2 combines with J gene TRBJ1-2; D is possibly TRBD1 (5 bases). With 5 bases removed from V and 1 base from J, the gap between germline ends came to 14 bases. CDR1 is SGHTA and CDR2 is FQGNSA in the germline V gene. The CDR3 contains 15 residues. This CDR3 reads CASSQDQGINYGYTF. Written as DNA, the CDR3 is TGTGCCAGCAGCCAAGATCAGGGTATTAACTATGGCTACACCTTC.

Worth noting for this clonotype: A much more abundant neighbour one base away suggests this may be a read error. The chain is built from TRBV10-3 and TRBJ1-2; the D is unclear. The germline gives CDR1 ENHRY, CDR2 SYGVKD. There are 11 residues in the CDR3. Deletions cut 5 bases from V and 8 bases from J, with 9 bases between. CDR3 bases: TGTGCCATCAGTCCCTCACGAGGCTACACCTTC. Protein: CAISPSRGYTF.

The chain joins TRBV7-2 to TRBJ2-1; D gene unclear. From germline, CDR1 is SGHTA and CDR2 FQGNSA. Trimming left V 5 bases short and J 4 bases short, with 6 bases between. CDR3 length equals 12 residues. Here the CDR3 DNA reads TGTGCCAGCAGCGTAAGATACAATGAGCAGTTCTTC. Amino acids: CASSVRYNEQFF.

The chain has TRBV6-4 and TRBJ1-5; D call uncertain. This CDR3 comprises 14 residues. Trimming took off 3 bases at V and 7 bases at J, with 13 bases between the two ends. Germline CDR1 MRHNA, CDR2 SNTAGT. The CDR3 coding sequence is TGTGCCAGCAGTGAGGTCCCCGGAGGGCAGCCCCAGCATTTT. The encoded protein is CASSEVPGGQPQHF.

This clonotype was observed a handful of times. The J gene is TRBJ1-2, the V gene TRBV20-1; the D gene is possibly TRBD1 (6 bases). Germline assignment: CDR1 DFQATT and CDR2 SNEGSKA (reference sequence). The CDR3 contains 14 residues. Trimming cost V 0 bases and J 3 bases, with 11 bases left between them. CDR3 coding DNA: TGCAGTGCTAGAGAGGGGGGCCTTTACTATGGCTACACCTTC. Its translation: CSAREGGLYYGYTF.

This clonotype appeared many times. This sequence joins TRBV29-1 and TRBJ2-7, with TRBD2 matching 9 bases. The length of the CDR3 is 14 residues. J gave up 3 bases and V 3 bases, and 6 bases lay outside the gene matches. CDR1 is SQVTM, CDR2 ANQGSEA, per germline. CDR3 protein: CSVETAGGHYEQYF. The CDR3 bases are TGCAGCGTTGAGACTGCGGGAGGGCACTACGAGCAGTACTTC.

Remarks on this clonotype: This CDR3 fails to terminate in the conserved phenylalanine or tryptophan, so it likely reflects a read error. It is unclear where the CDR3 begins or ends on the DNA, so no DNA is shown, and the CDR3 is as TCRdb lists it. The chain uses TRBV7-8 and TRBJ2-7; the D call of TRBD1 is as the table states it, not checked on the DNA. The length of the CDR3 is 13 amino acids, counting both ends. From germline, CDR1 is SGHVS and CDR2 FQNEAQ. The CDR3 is CASSQSAGAPNDL.

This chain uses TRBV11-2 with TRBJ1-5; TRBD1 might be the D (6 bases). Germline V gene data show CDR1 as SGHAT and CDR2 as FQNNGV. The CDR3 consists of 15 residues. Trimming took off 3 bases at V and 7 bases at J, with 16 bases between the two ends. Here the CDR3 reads CASSLGGGREQPQHF. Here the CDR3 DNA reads TGTGCCAGCAGCTTGGGGGGGGGGCGTGAACAGCCCCAGCATTTT.

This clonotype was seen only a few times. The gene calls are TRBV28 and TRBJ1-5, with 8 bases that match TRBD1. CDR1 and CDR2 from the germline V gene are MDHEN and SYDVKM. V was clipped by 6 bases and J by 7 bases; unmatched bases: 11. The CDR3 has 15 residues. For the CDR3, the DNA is TGTGCCAGCAGCCGTCCTACAGGGGGTGAACAGCCCCAGCATTTT. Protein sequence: CASSRPTGGEQPQHF.

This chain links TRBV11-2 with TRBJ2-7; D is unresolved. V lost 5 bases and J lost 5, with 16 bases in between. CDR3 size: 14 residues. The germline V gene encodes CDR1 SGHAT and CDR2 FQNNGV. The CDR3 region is CASSPGPIIDEQYF. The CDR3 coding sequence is TGTGCCAGCAGCCCAGGTCCTATTATCGACGAGCAGTACTTC.

The CDR3 is CSTLQGGETQYF. The CDR3 nucleotides read TGCAGCACCTTACAGGGGGGGGAGACCCAGTACTTC. This rearrangement joins TRBV29-1 to TRBJ2-5, with D perhaps TRBD1 (8 bases). The CDR3 extends over 12 amino acids. The V and J ends lost 8 bases and 5 bases respectively, with 15 bases between them. Germline lookup yields CDR1 SQVTM and CDR2 ANQGSEA.

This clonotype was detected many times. Here the CDR3 reads CATSPRALGTEAFF. CDR3 nucleotide sequence: TGTGCCACCAGCCCCCGGGCCCTCGGGACTGAAGCTTTCTTT. The chain links TRBV15 to TRBJ1-1; D ambiguous. The CDR3 is 14 amino acids. Trimming took off 5 bases at V and 5 bases at J, with 15 bases between the two ends. Germline V gene sequence: CDR1 LNHNV, CDR2 YYDKDF (reference sequence).

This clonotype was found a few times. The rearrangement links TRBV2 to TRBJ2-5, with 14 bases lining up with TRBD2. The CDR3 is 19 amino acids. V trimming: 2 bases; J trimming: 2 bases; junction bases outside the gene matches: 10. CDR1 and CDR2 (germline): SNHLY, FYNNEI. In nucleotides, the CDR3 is TGTGCCAGCAGTGAACGAGGGACTAGCGGGGGCCCACTACAAGAGACCCAGTACTTC. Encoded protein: CASSERGTSGGPLQETQYF.

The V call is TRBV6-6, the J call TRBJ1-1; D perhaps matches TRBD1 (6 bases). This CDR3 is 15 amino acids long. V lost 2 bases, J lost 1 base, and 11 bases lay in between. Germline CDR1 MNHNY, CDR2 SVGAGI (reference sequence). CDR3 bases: TGTGCCAGCAGTTACGGGGACATTTGGAACACTGAAGCTTTCTTT. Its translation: CASSYGDIWNTEAFF.

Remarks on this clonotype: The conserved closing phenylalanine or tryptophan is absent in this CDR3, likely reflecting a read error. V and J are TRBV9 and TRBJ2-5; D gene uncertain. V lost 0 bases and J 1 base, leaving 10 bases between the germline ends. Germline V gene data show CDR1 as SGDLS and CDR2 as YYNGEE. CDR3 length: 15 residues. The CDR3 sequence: CASSVVGQPQETQYL. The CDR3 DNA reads TGTGCCAGCAGCGTAGTTGGGCAACCCCAAGAGACCCAGTACCTC.

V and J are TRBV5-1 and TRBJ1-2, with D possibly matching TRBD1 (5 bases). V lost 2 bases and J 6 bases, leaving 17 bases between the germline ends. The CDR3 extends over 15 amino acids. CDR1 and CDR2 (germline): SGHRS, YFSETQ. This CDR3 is CASSFRGREMDGYTF. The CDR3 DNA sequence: TGCGCCAGCAGCTTCCGGGGCCGTGAGATGGATGGCTACACCTTC.

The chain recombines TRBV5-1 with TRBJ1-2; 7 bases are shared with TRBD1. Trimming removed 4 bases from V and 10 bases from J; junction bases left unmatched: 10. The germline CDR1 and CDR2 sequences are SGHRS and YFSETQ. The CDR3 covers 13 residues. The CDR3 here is CASSPGQSNFYTF. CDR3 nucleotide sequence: TGCGCCAGCAGCCCGGGACAGTCTAACTTCTACACCTTC. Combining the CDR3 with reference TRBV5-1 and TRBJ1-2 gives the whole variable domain KAGVTQTPRYLIKTRGQQVTLSCSPISGHRSVSWYQQTPGQGLQFLFEYFSETQRNKGNFPGRFSGRQFSNSRSEMNVSTLELGDSALYLCASSPGQSNFYTFGSGTRLTVV.

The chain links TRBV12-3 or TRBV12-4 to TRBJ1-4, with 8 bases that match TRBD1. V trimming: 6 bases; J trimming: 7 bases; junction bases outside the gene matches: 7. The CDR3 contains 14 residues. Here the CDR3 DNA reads TGTGCCAGCAGACCGACAGGGGAAGCTGAAAAACTGTTTTTT. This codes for CASRPTGEAEKLFF.

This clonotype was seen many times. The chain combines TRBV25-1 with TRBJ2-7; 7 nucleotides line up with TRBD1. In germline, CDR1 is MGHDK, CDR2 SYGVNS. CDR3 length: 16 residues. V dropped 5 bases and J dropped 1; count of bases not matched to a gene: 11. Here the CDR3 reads CASSRATGAFSYEQYF. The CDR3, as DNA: TGTGCCAGCAGTAGAGCAACAGGGGCGTTTTCCTACGAGCAGTACTTC.

The CDR3 sequence is CSVGGGGTQYF. The CDR3 bases are TGCAGCGTAGGGGGCGGGGGGACCCAGTACTTC. The chain is built from TRBV29-1 and TRBJ2-5, with D perhaps assigned TRBD1 or TRBD2 (7 bases each). The germline CDR1 and CDR2 sequences are SQVTM and ANQGSEA. V dropped 6 bases and J dropped 7 bases, with 12 bases sitting between them. The CDR3 is 11 amino acids.

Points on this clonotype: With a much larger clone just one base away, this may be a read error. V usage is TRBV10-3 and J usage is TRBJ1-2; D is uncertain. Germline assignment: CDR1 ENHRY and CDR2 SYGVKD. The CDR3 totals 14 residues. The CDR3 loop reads CASSLVGSRYGYTF. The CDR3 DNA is TGTGCCAGCAGTTTGGTAGGGTCTAGGTACGGCTACACCTTC.

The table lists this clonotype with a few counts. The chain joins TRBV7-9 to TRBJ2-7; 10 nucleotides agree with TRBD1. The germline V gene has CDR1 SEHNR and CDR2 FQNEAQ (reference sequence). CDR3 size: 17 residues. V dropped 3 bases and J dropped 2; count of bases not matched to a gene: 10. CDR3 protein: CASSLALDGTGAYEQYF. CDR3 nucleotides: TGTGCCAGCAGCTTGGCTTTGGACGGGACAGGGGCCTACGAGCAGTACTTC.